Below, 7 T cell receptor beta chains from the same sample are listed, as sequenced in a study of Tregs in tolerant kidney transplant recipients (dated by TCRdb to the late 2010s). The library was obtained by the immunoSEQ multiplex PCR assay. TCRdb stores this immuneACCESS table with in-frame sequences only. Part of the clones is absent; in the studies checked, under half of the shortfall reflects unresolved V genes, and no reason is known for the rest. Across this sample there are around 230,000 clones, with about 80% seen only once. 0.5% to 0.65% of the sample is held by the ten biggest clonotypes. The sequenced material came from CD4+ T cells from blood. The source is a human donor in good health.

J is TRBJ2-5 and V is TRBV5-6; 15 positions match TRBD2. V lost 2 bases, J lost 5 bases, and 1 base stayed unmatched. Germline CDR1 SGHDT, CDR2 YYEEEE. The CDR3 has 15 amino acids. The CDR3 protein is CASSFGLAGGETQYF. As DNA, the CDR3 is TGTGCCAGCAGCTTCGGACTAGCGGGAGGGGAGACCCAGTACTTC.

This rearrangement joins TRBV25-1 to TRBJ2-7; 10 bases match TRBD1. Germline CDR1 and CDR2: MGHDK and SYGVNS. With V trimmed by 8 bases and J by 7 bases, 8 bases remained unmatched. This CDR3 comprises 13 residues. CDR3: CASGGQGMGEQYF. The CDR3 DNA sequence: TGTGCCAGCGGGGGACAGGGGATGGGGGAGCAGTACTTC.

This sequence joins TRBV4-1 and TRBJ1-2; D unresolved. This CDR3 spans 15 amino acids. From germline, CDR1 is MGHRA and CDR2 YSYEKL. Trimming took off 5 bases at V and 1 base at J, with 14 bases between the two ends. The CDR3 DNA is TGCGCCAGCAGCGGACTCTTACGGGGTAACTATGGCTACACCTTC. It codes for CASSGLLRGNYGYTF.

The chain combines TRBV27 with TRBJ2-7; TRBD1 matches 9 bases. This CDR3 has 13 residues. Trimming took 9 bases from V and 4 from J; bases not matched to a gene: 7. Germline assignment: CDR1 MNHEY and CDR2 SMNVEV (reference sequence). The CDR3 DNA follows: TGTGCCAGTTCCCGGGACAGGGTATACGAGCAGTACTTC. The encoded protein is CASSRDRVYEQYF.

The rearrangement uses TRBV6-1 and TRBJ2-2; 10 nucleotides line up with TRBD1. CDR1 and CDR2 from the germline V gene are MNHNS and SASEGT. This CDR3 is 15 amino acids long. Trimming took 6 bases from V and 3 from J; bases not matched to a gene: 4. CDR3 bases: TGTGCCAGCAGGCCGGGACAGGGGCACACCGGGGAGCTGTTTTTT. Translation gives CASRPGQGHTGELFF.

The table lists this clone with a few counts. The chain links TRBV5-4 to TRBJ2-1; 9 bases fit TRBD1. The CDR3 consists of 15 residues. Germline values: CDR1 SGHNT, CDR2 YYREEE (reference sequence). The junction had 12 bases not matched to a gene; V was cut back by 4 bases and J by 10 bases. CDR3 sequence: CASSVPGQGIGEQFF. CDR3 bases: TGTGCCAGCAGCGTCCCGGGACAGGGTATTGGCGAGCAGTTCTTC.

A few counts support this clone. A junction end diverges from the germline sequence, so it may reflect a read error. The chain couples TRBV19 to TRBJ1-1, with a weak D call TRBD1 (5 bases). CDR3 size: 10 residues. Germline values: CDR1 LNHDA, CDR2 SQIVND (reference sequence). This chain's CDR3 is CVVGDTEAFF. CDR3 bases: TGCGTAGTGGGGGACACTGAAGCTTTCTTT.